What follows are 8 T cell receptor beta chains derived from one specimen sequenced in a study of monozygotic twins with inflammatory bowel disease. One entry per CDR3 protein, without DNA, is what TCRdb gives after re-calling the 5' RACE reads. The specimen's table records about 160,000 distinct CDR3 sequences. Sequencing used blood. The source of these receptors is a human donor with ulcerative colitis or Crohn's disease, or a healthy co-twin of an affected twin (not recorded which).

This chain connects TRBV6-1 to TRBJ2-7; lacking DNA, the TRBD1 call made by TCRdb goes unchecked. The CDR3 loop spans 15 amino acids. The germline V gene has CDR1 MNHNS and CDR2 SASEGT. CDR3 residues: CASSHTGTGVYEQYF.

This chain uses TRBV20-1 with TRBJ2-7. Per germline, CDR1 DFQATT and CDR2 SNEGSKA (reference sequence). The CDR3 loop spans 13 amino acids. The CDR3 spells CSANTLPSYEQYF.

The chain has TRBV27 and TRBJ2-7; the TCRdb call, TRBD1, lacks DNA for checking. The CDR3 extends over 14 amino acids. The V gene's germline CDR1 is MNHEY and CDR2 SMNVEV (reference sequence). CDR3 sequence: CASSSPPHSYEQYF.

The chain is built from TRBV5-1 and TRBJ2-5; checking the TCRdb D call of TRBD1 is not possible without DNA. In germline, CDR1 is SGHRS, CDR2 YFSETQ. The CDR3 length is 14 residues. The CDR3 sequence: CASSLLGDRETQYF.

The CDR3 protein is CASSRGQYNEQFF. This rearrangement joins TRBV12-3 or TRBV12-4 to TRBJ2-1; TCRdb picks TRBD1, but there is no DNA to check that call. The CDR3 spans 13 residues.

The chain carries TRBV6-6 and TRBJ1-2. From germline, CDR1 is MNHNY and CDR2 SVGAGI (reference sequence). The CDR3 has 11 amino acids. Here the CDR3 reads CASSWDNGYTF.

J is TRBJ2-1 and V is TRBV7-2; TCRdb lists TRBD2, though no DNA is available to test this call. The CDR3 contains 16 residues. The germline V gene encodes CDR1 SGHTA and CDR2 FQGNSA. CDR3 amino acids: CASSLFDPRIPNEQFF.

The chain combines TRBV7-9 with TRBJ1-1; TCRdb's D call, TRBD1, is unchecked because there is no DNA. CDR1 is SEHNR and CDR2 is FQNEAQ in the germline V gene (reference sequence). The CDR3 contains 17 residues. The CDR3 loop reads CASSQRDRGSWNTEAFF.